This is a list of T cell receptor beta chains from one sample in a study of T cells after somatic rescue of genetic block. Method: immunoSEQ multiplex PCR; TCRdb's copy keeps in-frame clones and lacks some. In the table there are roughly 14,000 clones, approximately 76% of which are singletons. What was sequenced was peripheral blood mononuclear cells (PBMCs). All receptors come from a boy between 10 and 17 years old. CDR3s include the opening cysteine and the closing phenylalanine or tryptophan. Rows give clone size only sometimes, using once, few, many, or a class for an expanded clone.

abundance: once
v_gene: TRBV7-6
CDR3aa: CASSAPARKTYGYTF

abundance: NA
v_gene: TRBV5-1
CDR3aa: CASSPEFVTDTQYF

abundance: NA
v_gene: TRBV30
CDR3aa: CAWSAPRTGPDTQYF

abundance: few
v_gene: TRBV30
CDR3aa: CAWKGYWRELFF

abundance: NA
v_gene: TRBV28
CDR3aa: CASSSPSRGTIGINYGYTF

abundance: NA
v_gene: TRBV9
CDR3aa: CASSVEGGTSGGSTDTQYF

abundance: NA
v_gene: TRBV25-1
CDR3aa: CASRASANTEAFF

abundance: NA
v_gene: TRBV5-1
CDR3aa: CASSFQATGELFF

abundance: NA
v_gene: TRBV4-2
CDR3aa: CASSQDEDKLGQIFYEQYF

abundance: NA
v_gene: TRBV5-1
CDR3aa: CASSPPPVGTEAFF

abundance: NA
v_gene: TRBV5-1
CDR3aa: CASSLALAGVRRETQYF

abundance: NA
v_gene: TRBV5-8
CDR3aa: CATGTGDTDTQYF

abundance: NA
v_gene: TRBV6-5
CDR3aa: CASGRGSYNEQFF